Listed below are T cell receptor beta chains from one sample, sequenced in a study of blood T cell repertoires in COVID-19. Clones were read by immunoSEQ multiplex PCR, and TCRdb kept only the in-frame ones, dropping some. The sample includes roughly 200,000 clones, more than 75% of them seen just once. The sequencing input was peripheral blood. These receptors came from a woman in her 50s with active or convalescent COVID-19. The CDR3 runs from the conserved cysteine through the conserved F or W. The D gene is left open where the match is weak. Clone size appears in some rows only: once, few, many, or a class for an expanded clone.

cdr3_length d_call j_call clone_size v_call cdr3_nt cdr3_aa
14 NA TRBJ1-2 NA TRBV4-3 TGCGCCAGCAGCCAAGTAATGGCGGTCAGTGGCTACACCTTC CASSQVMAVSGYTF
14 TRBD1 TRBJ1-6 few TRBV3-1/TRBV3-2 TGTGCCAGCAGGCACACAGGGGGGAATTCACCCCTCCACTTT CASRHTGGNSPLHF
13 NA TRBJ2-7 many TRBV7-8 TGTGCCAGCAGTGAGGACTACCTCTACGAGCAGTACTTC CASSEDYLYEQYF
17 TRBD1 TRBJ1-2 once TRBV5-1 TGCGCCAGCAGCTCCTTATGGGACAGGGCCGAGGGCTATGGCTACACCTTC CASSSLWDRAEGYGYTF
14 TRBD1 TRBJ1-2 NA TRBV27 TGTGCCAGCAGTTTCACGACAGGGGACTATGGCTACACCTTC CASSFTTGDYGYTF
12 NA TRBJ1-3 NA TRBV7-2 TGTGCCAGCAGCTTAAGCGCCGGCACCATATATTTT CASSLSAGTIYF
13 NA TRBJ2-1 NA TRBV5-1 TGCGCCAGCAGCTTAGTTAACGGGAATGAGCAGTTCTTC CASSLVNGNEQFF
16 TRBD1 TRBJ1-4 NA TRBV7-8 TGTGCCAGCAGCTTCCGGGGCAGGACAGGGGGTGAAAAACTGTTTTTT CASSFRGRTGGEKLFF
13 NA TRBJ1-2 NA TRBV2 TGTGCCAGCAAAGAGGGGGGGCAGGGTGGCTACACCTTC CASKEGGQGGYTF
13 NA TRBJ1-1 NA TRBV29-1 TGCAGCGTTGTACGGGATGAGGACACTGAAGCTTTCTTT CSVVRDEDTEAFF
13 TRBD1 TRBJ1-1 NA TRBV28 TGTGCCAGCAGATCGCGGACAGGGCTGGGGGCTTTCTTT CASRSRTGLGAFF
15 NA TRBJ2-1 once TRBV5-1 TGCGCCAGCAGCTTTGGGCGCCTTACATACAATGAGCAGTTCTTC CASSFGRLTYNEQFF
14 NA TRBJ2-3 NA TRBV5-1 TGCGCCAGCAGTAGGAGGGATTCAACAGATACGCAGTATTTT CASSRRDSTDTQYF
14 NA TRBJ2-3 NA TRBV18 TGTGCCAGCTCACCGGTCCAGAGCACAGATACGCAGTATTTT CASSPVQSTDTQYF
14 TRBD1 TRBJ2-5 few TRBV20-1 TGCAGTGCTACTGACAGGGGTTCTCAGGAGACCCAGTACTTC CSATDRGSQETQYF
18 TRBD1 TRBJ1-1 NA TRBV18 TGTGCCAGCTCACCATTTGTTCTTGAGGGACAGGCGATTGCTGAAGCTTTCTTT CASSPFVLEGQAIAEAFF
16 NA TRBJ1-3 NA TRBV4-2 TGTGCCAGCAGCCAGGGGTTGGGAGGGGACGGAAACACCATATATTTT CASSQGLGGDGNTIYF
13 TRBD2 TRBJ2-1 once TRBV6-4 TGTGCCAGCAGTTGGCGGGAGGGCCGAGAGCAGTTCTTC CASSWREGREQFF
16 NA TRBJ1-2 NA TRBV11-2 TGTGCCAGCAGCCCGGTGGGGGGGCGGGCCAACTATGGCTACACCTTC CASSPVGGRANYGYTF
16 TRBD1 TRBJ2-5 NA TRBV5-4 TGTGCCAGCAGCTCCGGTTTGGGGACAGGGGAAGAGACCCAGTACTTC CASSSGLGTGEETQYF
16 TRBD2 TRBJ2-3 NA TRBV19 TGTGCCAGTAGCCCGGGACTAGCGGGAGATAGAGATACGCAGTATTTT CASSPGLAGDRDTQYF
15 TRBD2 TRBJ2-5 once TRBV30 TGTGCCTGGAGCCCGCCTCGGGGGGGGCCCGAGACCCAGTACTTC CAWSPPRGGPETQYF
15 NA TRBJ2-7 NA TRBV5-1 TGCGCCAGCAGCTTGGCAGGCGATTTCTCCTACGAGCAGTACTTC CASSLAGDFSYEQYF
17 TRBD1 TRBJ2-7 NA TRBV11-2 TGTGCCAGCAGCTTAGATAGGCCAGGGGGCGCGGGTTACGAGCAGTACTTC CASSLDRPGGAGYEQYF
15 NA TRBJ1-1 NA TRBV11-3 TGTGCCAGCAGCTTAGGGGGGGGGCGAGACACTGAAGCTTTCTTT CASSLGGGRDTEAFF
13 NA TRBJ2-1 few TRBV2 TGTGCCAGCAGAGACAGGGGAGGGAATGAGCAGTTCTTC CASRDRGGNEQFF
16 TRBD1 TRBJ1-1 NA TRBV19 TGTGCCAGTAGGGGTCGACAGGGGATAGGAAACACTGAAGCTTTCTTT CASRGRQGIGNTEAFF
14 NA TRBJ1-1 NA TRBV6-5 TGTGCCAGCACGAAGGGGGGGCTAGGTACTGAAGCTTTCTTT CASTKGGLGTEAFF
16 TRBD1 TRBJ1-1 NA TRBV7-6 TGTGCCAGCAGCTTAGCAGGGGGCGGGTTTGAACGGGAAGCTTTCTTT CASSLAGGGFEREAFF
18 TRBD2 TRBJ2-1 NA TRBV5-1 TGCGCCAGCAGCTCCTCCGGGACTAGCGGGGGAGCCGTGGGGGAGCAGTTCTTC CASSSSGTSGGAVGEQFF
13 NA TRBJ2-5 NA TRBV5-1 TGCGCCAGCAGCGAAACTAGCAGGGAGACCCAGTACTTC CASSETSRETQYF
14 NA TRBJ1-4 NA TRBV29-1 TGCAGCGCTAAGGGGCAGGGGAGAGGTGAAAAACTGTTTTTT CSAKGQGRGEKLFF
16 NA TRBJ2-1 NA TRBV5-4 TGTGCCAGCAGCCCCTTAGGACAGAGCTCCTACAATGAGCAGTTCTTC CASSPLGQSSYNEQFF
14 TRBD1 TRBJ1-1 NA TRBV19 TGTGCCAGTAGTATGATCAGCCAGGGGGTAGGAGCTTTCTTT CASSMISQGVGAFF
13 TRBD1 TRBJ2-7 few TRBV29-1 TGCAGCGTCCTAGGGACAGACAAGTACGAGCAGTACTTC CSVLGTDKYEQYF
15 TRBD1 TRBJ2-1 NA TRBV28 TGTGCCAGCAGTCCCCAGGGGGCAGCCTACAATGAGCAGTTCTTC CASSPQGAAYNEQFF
14 TRBD1 TRBJ1-2 NA TRBV4-3 TGCGCCAGCAGCCAAGATGCAGGGGGCCGAGGCTACACCTTC CASSQDAGGRGYTF
16 NA TRBJ1-1 NA TRBV2 TGTGCCAGCAGCCCCATGGGGGGGCGAAGCAACACTGAAGCTTTCTTT CASSPMGGRSNTEAFF
13 NA TRBJ2-3 NA TRBV30 TGTGCCTGGAGCCAGGGAAGCACAGATACGCAGTATTTT CAWSQGSTDTQYF